This T cell receptor (beta chain) was recorded in a study of blood T cell repertoires in COVID-19. For the study at large: COVID-19 samples collected from the United States, Italy and Spain covered acute and convalescent phases.

Donors were grouped by their self-reported clinical history. Donors in Cohort 3 counted as recovered after two negative PCRs, clearance, or symptom resolution. Germline loops: CDR1 SGHDT, CDR2 YYEEEE. The CDR3 consists of 15 residues. Trimming removed 2 bases from V and 3 bases from J, with 14 bases in between. As processed by the authors: Nucleated cell number was recorded as an estimate derived from reference gene primer amplification. Sequenced by immunoSEQ multiplex PCR; TCRdb stores in-frame clones only, minus some. The V and J calls and clone size were taken over from that table, and D and trimming were inferred from the DNA. The data show some 430,000 clones, about nine tenths seen once. The count of this clone is one.

The TCR originated in a man aged 18 to 35 who had recovered from COVID-19. The material sequenced was PBMCs or T cells enriched from blood (not recorded which). V is TRBV5-6 and J is TRBJ1-1; D gene unclear. The chain's CDR3 is CASSLLIAADTEAFF. The CDR3 DNA reads TGTGCCAGCAGCTTATTGATCGCCGCGGACACTGAAGCTTTCTTT.